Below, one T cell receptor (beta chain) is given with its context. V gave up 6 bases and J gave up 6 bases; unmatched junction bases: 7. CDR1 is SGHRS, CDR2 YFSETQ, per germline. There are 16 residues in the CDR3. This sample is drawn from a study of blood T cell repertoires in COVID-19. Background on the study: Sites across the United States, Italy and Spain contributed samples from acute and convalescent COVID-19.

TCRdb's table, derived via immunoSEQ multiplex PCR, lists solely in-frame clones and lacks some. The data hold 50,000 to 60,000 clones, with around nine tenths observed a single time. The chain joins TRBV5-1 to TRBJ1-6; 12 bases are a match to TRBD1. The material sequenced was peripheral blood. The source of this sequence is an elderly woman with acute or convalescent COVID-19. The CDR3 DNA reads TGCGCCAGCACGCGGGACAGGGGGCGAGGTAATTCACCCCTCCACTTT. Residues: CASTRDRGRGNSPLHF.